This T cell receptor beta chain was found in a study of blood T cell repertoires in COVID-19. The germline V gene has CDR1 SEHNR and CDR2 FQNEAQ (reference sequence). Trimming stripped 5 bases from V and 0 bases from J, with 11 bases between. The CDR3 length is 16 residues. Methods used by the authors: Nucleated cell counts were estimated from reference gene primer amplification. The method was immunoSEQ multiplex PCR; TCRdb's version includes in-frame clones alone and lacks a portion of them. The V and J calls and clone size are taken from that table; D and trimming were inferred from the DNA. The table includes about 250,000 clones, approximately 88% detected once.

The source is a woman under 40 with COVID-19, enrolled during active disease. This sequence joins TRBV7-9 and TRBJ1-6; D is ambiguous. Sequenced input: peripheral blood. DNA for the CDR3: TGTGCCAGCAGCCCAGTGGGGAGCTCCTATAATTCACCCCTCCACTTT. Translating it yields CASSPVGSSYNSPLHF.